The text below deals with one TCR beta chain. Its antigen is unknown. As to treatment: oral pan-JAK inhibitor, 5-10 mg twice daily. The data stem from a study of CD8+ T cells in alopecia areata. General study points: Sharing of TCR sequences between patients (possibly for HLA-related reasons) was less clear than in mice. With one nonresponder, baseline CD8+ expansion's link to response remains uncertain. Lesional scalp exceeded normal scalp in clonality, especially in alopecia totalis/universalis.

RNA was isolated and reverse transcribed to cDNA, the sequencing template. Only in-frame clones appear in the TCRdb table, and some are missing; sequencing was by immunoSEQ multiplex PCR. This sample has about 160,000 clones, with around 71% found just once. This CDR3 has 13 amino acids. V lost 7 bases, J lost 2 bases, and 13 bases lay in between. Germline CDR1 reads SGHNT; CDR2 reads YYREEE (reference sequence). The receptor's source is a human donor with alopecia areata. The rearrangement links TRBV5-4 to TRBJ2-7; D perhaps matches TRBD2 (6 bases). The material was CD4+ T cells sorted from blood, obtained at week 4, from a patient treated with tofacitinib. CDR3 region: CASSSGQTYEQYF. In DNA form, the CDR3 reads TGTGCCAGCTCCAGCGGGCAAACCTACGAGCAGTACTTC.